A selection of T cell receptor beta chains follows, all from one sample in a study. TCRdb re-derived calls from the RT-PCR reads in MiXCR, one entry per CDR3 protein. The sample has 550,000 to 750,000 distinct CDR3 sequences, 13% to 15% seen once. Material for sequencing was memory CD4+ T cells from blood. The origin of the receptors is a female donor in good health, serving as a healthy control. Each CDR3 is given without its conserved first and last residue. The order of the fields is V gene, D gene, CDR3 length, CDR3 protein. The D gene is left open where the match is weak.

TRBV18	-	11	ASSLLRGDEQY
TRBV6-2/TRBV6-3	-	11	ASSYLSRNEQF
TRBV12-3/TRBV12-4	TRBD1	13	ASSFRGRGADTQY
TRBV20-1	-	12	SAQGEQGTYEQY
TRBV4-3	TRBD1	15	ASSQAKGTGGYSPLH
TRBV15	-	12	ATSRDLGAEKLF
TRBV12-3/TRBV12-4	TRBD1	12	ASGYWTGGTEAF
TRBV24-1	-	13	ATSDPGGAADEAF
TRBV6-5	TRBD2	12	ATQRGVSTDTQY
TRBV5-6	-	12	ASSMDRQNTEAF
TRBV25-1	-	10	ASRQGVGEQY
TRBV20-1	-	10	SARDSTAEAF
TRBV7-3	TRBD2	15	ASSLFMGGGLYNEQF
TRBV13	-	15	ASSLGAFRGLNSPLH
TRBV29-1	TRBD2	12	SAGLATFYNEQF
TRBV27	-	12	ASSFGVGNQPQH
TRBV5-1	-	12	ASSNFPGRYEQY
TRBV6-2/TRBV6-3	-	10	ASAQSSYEQY
TRBV6-2/TRBV6-3	TRBD1	13	ASSPTRTGSSEQY
TRBV20-1	TRBD2	11	SAKLAGDNEQF
TRBV6-5	TRBD2	13	ASSYAGEGLETQY
TRBV5-5	TRBD1	14	ASSNSRRGSSYEQY
TRBV20-1	-	12	SAITGTGNTEAF
TRBV18	-	12	ASSPSGINQPQH